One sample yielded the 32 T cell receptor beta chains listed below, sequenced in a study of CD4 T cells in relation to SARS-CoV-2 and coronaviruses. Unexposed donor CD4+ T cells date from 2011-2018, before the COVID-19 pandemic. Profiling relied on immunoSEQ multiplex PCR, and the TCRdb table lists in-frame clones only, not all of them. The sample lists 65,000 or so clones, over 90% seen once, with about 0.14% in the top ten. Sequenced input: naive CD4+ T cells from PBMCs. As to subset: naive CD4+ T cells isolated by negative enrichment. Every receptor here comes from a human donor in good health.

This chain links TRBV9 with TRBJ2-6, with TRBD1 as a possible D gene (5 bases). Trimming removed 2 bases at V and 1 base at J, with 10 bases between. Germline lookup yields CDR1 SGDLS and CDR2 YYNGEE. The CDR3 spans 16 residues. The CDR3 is CASSVTAGSGANVLTF. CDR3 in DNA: TGTGCCAGCAGCGTCACAGCAGGGTCTGGGGCCAACGTCCTGACTTTC. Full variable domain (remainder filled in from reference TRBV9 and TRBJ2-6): DSGVTQTPKHLITATGQRVTLRCSPRSGDLSVYWYQQSLDQGLQFLIQYYNGEERAKGNILERFSAQQFPDLHSELNLSSLELGDSALYFCASSVTAGSGANVLTFGAGSRLTVL.

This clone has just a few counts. The CDR3 coding sequence is TGTGCCAGCAGAGCGGGGAGAGACACCGGGGAGCTGTTTTTT. Translated: CASRAGRDTGELFF. The J gene is TRBJ2-2, the V gene TRBV7-9; 7 bases are a match to TRBD2. The CDR3 runs to 14 residues. Germline V lookup: CDR1 SEHNR, CDR2 FQNEAQ (reference sequence). After removal of 6 bases from V and 3 bases from J, the junction contained 4 bases not matched to a gene.

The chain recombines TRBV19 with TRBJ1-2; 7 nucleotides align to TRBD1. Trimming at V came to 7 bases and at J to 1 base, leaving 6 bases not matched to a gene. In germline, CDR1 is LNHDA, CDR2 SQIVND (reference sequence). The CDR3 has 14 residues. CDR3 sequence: CASNRDSRNYGYTF. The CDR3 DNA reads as TGTGCCAGTAATAGGGACAGCCGTAACTATGGCTACACCTTC.

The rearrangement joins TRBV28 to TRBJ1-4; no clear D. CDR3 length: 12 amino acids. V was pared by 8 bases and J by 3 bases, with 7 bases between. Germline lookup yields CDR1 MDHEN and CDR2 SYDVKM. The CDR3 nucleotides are TGTGCCAGCTCTTGGGCTAATGAAAAACTGTTTTTT. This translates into CASSWANEKLFF.

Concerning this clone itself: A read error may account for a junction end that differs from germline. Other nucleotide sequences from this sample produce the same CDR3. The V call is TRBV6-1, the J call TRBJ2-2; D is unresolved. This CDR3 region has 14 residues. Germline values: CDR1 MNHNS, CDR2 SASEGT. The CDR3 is CASSEGVNTGELFF. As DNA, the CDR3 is TGCGCCAGCAGTGAAGGTGTGAACACCGGGGAGCTGTTTTTT.

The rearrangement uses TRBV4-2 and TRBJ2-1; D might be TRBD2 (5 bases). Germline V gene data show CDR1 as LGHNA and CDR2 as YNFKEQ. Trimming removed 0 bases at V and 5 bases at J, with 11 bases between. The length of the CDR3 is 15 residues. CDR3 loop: CASSQDREGHNEQFF. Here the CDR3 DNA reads TGTGCCAGCAGCCAAGACCGTGAGGGTCACAATGAGCAGTTCTTC.

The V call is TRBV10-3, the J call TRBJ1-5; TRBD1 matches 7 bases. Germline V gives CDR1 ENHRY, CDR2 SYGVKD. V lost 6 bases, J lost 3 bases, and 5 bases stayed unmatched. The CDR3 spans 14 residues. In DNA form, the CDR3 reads TGTGCCATCAGGGGGACAGCAGACAATCAGCCCCAGCATTTT. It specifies CAIRGTADNQPQHF.

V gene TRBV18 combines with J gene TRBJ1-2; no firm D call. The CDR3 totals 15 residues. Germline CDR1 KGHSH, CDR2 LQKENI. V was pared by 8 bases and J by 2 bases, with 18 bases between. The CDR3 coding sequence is TGTGCCAGCCACTCAGGCGGTTCCAAAAACTATGGCTACACCTTC. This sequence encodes CASHSGGSKNYGYTF.

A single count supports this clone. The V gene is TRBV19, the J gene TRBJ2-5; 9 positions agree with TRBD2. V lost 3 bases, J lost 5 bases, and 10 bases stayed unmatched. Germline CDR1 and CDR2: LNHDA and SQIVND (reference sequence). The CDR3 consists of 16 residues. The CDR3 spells CASSILSSGNRETQYF. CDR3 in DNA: TGTGCCAGTAGTATCTTGTCTAGCGGGAATAGGGAGACCCAGTACTTC.

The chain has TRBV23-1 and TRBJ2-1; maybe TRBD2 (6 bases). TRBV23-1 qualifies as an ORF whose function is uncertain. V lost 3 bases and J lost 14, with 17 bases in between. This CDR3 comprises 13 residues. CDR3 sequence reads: CASSQRDGSREFF. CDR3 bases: TGCGCCAGCAGTCAGCGGGACGGCTCCCGCGAGTTCTTC.

Here the CDR3 reads CASSPPGRETQYF. Here the CDR3 DNA reads TGTGCCAGCTCACCACCAGGGCGAGAGACCCAGTACTTC. The chain carries TRBV18 and TRBJ2-5; no definite D call. Trimming took off 0 bases at V and 4 bases at J, with 6 bases between the two ends. CDR1 is KGHSH, CDR2 LQKENI, per germline. CDR3 length equals 13 residues.

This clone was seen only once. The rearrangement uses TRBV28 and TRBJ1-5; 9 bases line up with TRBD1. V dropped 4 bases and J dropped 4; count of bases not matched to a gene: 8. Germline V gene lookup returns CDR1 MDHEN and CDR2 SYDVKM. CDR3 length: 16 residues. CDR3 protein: CASSSGGTGINQPQHF. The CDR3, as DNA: TGTGCCAGCAGTTCTGGGGGGACAGGGATTAATCAGCCCCAGCATTTT.

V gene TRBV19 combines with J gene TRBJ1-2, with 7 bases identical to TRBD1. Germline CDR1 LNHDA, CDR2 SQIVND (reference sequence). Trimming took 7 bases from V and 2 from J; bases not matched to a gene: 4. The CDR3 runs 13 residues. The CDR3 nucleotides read TGTGCCAGTATTCGACAGGGAAACTATGGCTACACCTTC. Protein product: CASIRQGNYGYTF.

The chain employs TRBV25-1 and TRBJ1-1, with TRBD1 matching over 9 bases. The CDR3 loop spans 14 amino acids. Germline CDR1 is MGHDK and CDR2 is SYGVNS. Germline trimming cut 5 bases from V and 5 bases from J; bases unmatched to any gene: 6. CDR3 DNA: TGTGCCAGCAGTCCAGGACAGGGGATAACTGAAGCTTTCTTT. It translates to CASSPGQGITEAFF.

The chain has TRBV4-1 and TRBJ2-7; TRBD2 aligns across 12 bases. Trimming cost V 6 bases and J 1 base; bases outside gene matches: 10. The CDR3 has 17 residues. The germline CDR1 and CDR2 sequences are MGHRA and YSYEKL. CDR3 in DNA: TGCGCCAGCAGTTTGACTAGCGGGAGTATTAGGTCCTACGAGCAGTACTTC. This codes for CASSLTSGSIRSYEQYF.

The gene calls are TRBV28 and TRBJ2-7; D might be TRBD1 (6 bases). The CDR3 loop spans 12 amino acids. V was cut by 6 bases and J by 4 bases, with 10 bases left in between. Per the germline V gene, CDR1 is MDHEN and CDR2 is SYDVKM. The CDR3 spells CASSGTSYEQYF. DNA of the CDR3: TGTGCCAGCAGCGGGACATCTTACGAGCAGTACTTC.

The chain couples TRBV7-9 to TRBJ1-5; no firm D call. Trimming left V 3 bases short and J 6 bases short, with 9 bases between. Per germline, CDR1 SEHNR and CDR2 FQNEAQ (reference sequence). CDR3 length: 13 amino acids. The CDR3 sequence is CASSFAGSQPQHF. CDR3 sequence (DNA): TGTGCCAGCAGCTTCGCGGGGTCTCAGCCCCAGCATTTT.

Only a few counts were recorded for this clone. This CDR3 is CASSSRGTNTEAFF. The DNA for the CDR3 is TGTGCCAGCTCAAGCAGGGGAACGAACACTGAAGCTTTCTTT. This chain links TRBV18 with TRBJ1-1, with a possible D match to TRBD1 (6 bases). V lost 5 bases, J lost 1 base, and 11 bases lay in between. CDR3 size: 14 residues. The V gene's germline CDR1 is KGHSH and CDR2 LQKENI.

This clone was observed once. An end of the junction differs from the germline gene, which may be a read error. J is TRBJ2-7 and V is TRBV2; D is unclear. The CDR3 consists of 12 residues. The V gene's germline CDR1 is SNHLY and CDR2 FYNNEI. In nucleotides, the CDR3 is TGTGCCAGCAGTGAAGCCGCGTCGCGACATCACTTC. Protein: CASSEAASRHHF.

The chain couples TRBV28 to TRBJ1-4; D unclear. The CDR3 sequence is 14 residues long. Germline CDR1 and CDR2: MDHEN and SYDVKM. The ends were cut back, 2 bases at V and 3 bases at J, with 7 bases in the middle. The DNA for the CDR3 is TGTGCCAGCAGTTTACCGGGAGCTAATGAAAAACTGTTTTTT. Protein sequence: CASSLPGANEKLFF.

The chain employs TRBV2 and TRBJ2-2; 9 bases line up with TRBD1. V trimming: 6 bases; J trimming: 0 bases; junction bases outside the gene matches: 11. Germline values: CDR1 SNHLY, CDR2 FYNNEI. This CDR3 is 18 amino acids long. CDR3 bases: TGTGCCAGCAGCCGTCCCGGGACAGGGACCGCGAACACCGGGGAGCTGTTTTTT. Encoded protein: CASSRPGTGTANTGELFF.

The CDR3 loop is CASSKTGTGADTQYF. CDR3 nucleotides: TGTGCCAGCTCAAAGACCGGGACAGGGGCGGATACGCAGTATTTT. V usage is TRBV18 and J usage is TRBJ2-3; 10 nucleotides line up with TRBD1. V gave up 5 bases and J gave up 6 bases; unmatched junction bases: 8. The CDR3 is made up of 15 amino acids. The germline V gene has CDR1 KGHSH and CDR2 LQKENI. Full variable domain (outside the CDR3, taken from reference TRBV18 and TRBJ2-3): NAGVMQNPRHLVRRRGQEARLRCSPMKGHSHVYWYRQLPEEGLKFMVYLQKENIIDESGMPKERFSAEFPKEGPSILRIQQVVRGDSAAYFCASSKTGTGADTQYFGPGTRLTVL.

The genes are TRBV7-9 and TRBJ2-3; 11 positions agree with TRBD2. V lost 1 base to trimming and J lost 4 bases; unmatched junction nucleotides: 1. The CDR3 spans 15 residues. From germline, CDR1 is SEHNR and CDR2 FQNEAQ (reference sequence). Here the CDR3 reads CASSLGLAGSDTQYF. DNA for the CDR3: TGTGCCAGCAGCTTAGGACTAGCGGGATCAGATACGCAGTATTTT.

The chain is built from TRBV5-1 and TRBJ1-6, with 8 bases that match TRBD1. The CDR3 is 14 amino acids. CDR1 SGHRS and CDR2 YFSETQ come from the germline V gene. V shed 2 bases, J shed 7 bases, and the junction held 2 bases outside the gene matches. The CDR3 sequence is CASSFQGANSPLHF. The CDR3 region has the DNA TGCGCCAGCAGCTTCCAGGGGGCAAATTCACCCCTCCACTTT.

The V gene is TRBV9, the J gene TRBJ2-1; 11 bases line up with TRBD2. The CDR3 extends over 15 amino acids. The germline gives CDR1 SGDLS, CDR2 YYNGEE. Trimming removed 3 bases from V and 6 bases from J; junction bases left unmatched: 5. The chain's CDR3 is CASSETSGSINEQFF. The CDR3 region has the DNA TGTGCCAGCAGCGAAACTAGCGGGAGTATCAATGAGCAGTTCTTC.

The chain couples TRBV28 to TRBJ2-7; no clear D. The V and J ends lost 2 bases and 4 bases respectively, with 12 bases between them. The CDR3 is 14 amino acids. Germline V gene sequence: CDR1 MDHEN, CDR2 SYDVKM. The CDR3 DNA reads TGTGCCAGCAGTTTAAGTCTCCCTAGATACGAGCAGTACTTC. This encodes CASSLSLPRYEQYF.

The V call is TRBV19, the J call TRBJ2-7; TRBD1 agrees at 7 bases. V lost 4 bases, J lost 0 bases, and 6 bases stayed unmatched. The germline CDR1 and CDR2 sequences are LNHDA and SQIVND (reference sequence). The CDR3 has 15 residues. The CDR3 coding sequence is TGTGCCAGTAGTACGGACAGGAGGAGCTCCTACGAGCAGTACTTC. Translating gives CASSTDRRSSYEQYF.

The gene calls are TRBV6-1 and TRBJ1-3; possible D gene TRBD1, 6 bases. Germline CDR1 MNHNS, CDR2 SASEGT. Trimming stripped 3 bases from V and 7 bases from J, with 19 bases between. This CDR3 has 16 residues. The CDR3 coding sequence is TGTGCCAGCAGTGATTTGTTTACAGGGATGGGGAACACCATATATTTT. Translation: CASSDLFTGMGNTIYF.

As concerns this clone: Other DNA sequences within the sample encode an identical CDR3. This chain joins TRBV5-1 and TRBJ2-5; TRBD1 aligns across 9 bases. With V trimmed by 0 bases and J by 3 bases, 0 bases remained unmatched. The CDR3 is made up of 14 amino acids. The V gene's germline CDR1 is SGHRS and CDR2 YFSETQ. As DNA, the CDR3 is TGCGCCAGCAGCTTGGGGACAGGGGAAGAGACCCAGTACTTC. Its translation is CASSLGTGEETQYF.

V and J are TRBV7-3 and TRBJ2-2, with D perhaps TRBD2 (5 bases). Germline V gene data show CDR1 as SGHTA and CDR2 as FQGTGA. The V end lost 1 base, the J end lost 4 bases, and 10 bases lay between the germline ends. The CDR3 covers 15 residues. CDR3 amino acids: CASSLRGEGTGELFF. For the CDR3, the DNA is TGTGCCAGCAGCTTAAGGGGTGAGGGCACCGGGGAGCTGTTTTTT.

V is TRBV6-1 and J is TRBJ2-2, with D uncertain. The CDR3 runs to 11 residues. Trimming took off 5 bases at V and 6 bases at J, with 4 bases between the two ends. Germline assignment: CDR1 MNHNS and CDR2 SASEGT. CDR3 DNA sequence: TGTGCCAGCAGTTCGGCCGGGGAGCTGTTTTTT. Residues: CASSSAGELFF.

CDR3 sequence reads: CASSPPGQNTIYF. For the CDR3, the DNA is TGTGCCAGCAGCCCACCCGGGCAAAACACCATATATTTT. The rearrangement uses TRBV9 and TRBJ1-3; the D is unclear. This CDR3 is built from 13 residues. From germline, CDR1 is SGDLS and CDR2 YYNGEE. Between the trimmed V and J ends, which lost 4 bases and 6 bases, there was a span of 11 bases. Full variable domain (missing parts from reference TRBV9 and TRBJ1-3): DSGVTQTPKHLITATGQRVTLRCSPRSGDLSVYWYQQSLDQGLQFLIQYYNGEERAKGNILERFSAQQFPDLHSELNLSSLELGDSALYFCASSPPGQNTIYFGEGSWLTVV.